A few counts support the clone carrying this T cell receptor (beta chain). The antigen is not known. The data stem from a study of CD8+CD57+ T cells in acquired aplastic anemia. Study-wide context: Sorted CD4+ and CD8+ cells yielded DNA averaging about 2.9 ug. Healthy donors had, on average, around 11 million reads for their CD4+ cells. The study's findings and limits: Common to patients and controls were 25 to 30 CD8+ CDR3 sequences.

Profiles of TCR beta VDJ and CDR3 were generated from a genomic DNA template. TCRdb re-derived calls from the reads in MiXCR, one entry per CDR3 protein. The table shows about 220,000 distinct CDR3 sequences, with 30% to 40% occurring only once. J gave up 5 bases and V 4 bases, and 7 bases lay outside the gene matches. This CDR3 is built from 14 residues. Germline CDR1 is SGHRS and CDR2 is YFSETQ. This clonotype was sampled from a human donor in good health, serving as a control. This sequence joins TRBV5-1 and TRBJ2-5; 8 bases are a match to TRBD1. The sequencing sample was made of sorted CD4+, CD8+, or CD8+CD57+ T cells (not recorded which) from PBMCs. The CDR3 reads CASSDATGEETQYF. CDR3 nucleotide sequence: TGCGCCAGCAGCGATGCGACAGGGGAGGAGACCCAGTACTTC.